Each of the 10 T cell receptor beta chains below was sequenced from the same sample in a study of shared clonotypes between healthy human individuals. Sequenced by immunoSEQ multiplex PCR; TCRdb stores in-frame clones only, minus some. The sample contains about 820,000 clones, about 92% of which appear only once. Naive CD8 populations comprised CD45RO-negative cells positively selected for CCR7, excluding terminally differentiated effector memory CD45RA+ cells. Sequenced input: naive CD8+ T cells sorted from blood. The receptors stem from a man aged 25 to 40 in good health.

This chain connects TRBV5-3 to TRBJ2-2; the D gene could be TRBD1 or TRBD2 (5 bases each). TRBV5-3 carries the ORF label, with uncertain function. Trimming took 0 bases from V and 0 from J, leaving 15 bases between them. This CDR3 has 18 amino acids. Here the CDR3 reads CARSLVVSGTPNTGELFF. In DNA, the CDR3 is TGTGCCAGAAGCTTGGTGGTATCAGGGACCCCGAACACCGGGGAGCTGTTTTTT.

The chain has TRBV27 and TRBJ1-4; D is uncertain. V was clipped by 6 bases and J by 4 bases, with 12 bases between them. Germline CDR1 is MNHEY and CDR2 is SMNVEV (reference sequence). CDR3 length: 14 residues. The CDR3 sequence: CASSIGLLNEKLFF. The CDR3 nucleotides read TGTGCCAGCAGCATCGGTTTGCTTAATGAAAAACTGTTTTTT.

The chain links TRBV6-1 to TRBJ2-7; D is unresolved. V shed 2 bases and J shed 4 bases, with 15 bases lying between them. This CDR3 comprises 15 residues. The germline gives CDR1 MNHNS, CDR2 SASEGT. CDR3 residues: CASSEKVHPRYEQYF. CDR3 bases: TGTGCCAGCAGTGAAAAGGTACACCCGAGATACGAGCAGTACTTC.

V gene TRBV7-8 combines with J gene TRBJ1-2, with 8 bases fitting TRBD1. The CDR3 consists of 18 residues. V shed 3 bases, J shed 8 bases, and the junction held 20 bases outside the gene matches. Per germline, CDR1 SGHVS and CDR2 FQNEAQ. The CDR3 spells CASSFYPTVGDRRDGYTF. DNA of the CDR3: TGTGCCAGCAGCTTCTACCCTACAGTGGGGGACAGGAGGGACGGCTACACCTTC.

The chain couples TRBV27 to TRBJ2-5; 10 nucleotides align to TRBD1. V was pared by 8 bases and J by 5 bases, with 14 bases of the junction left unmatched. CDR1 MNHEY and CDR2 SMNVEV come from the germline V gene (reference sequence). The CDR3 is 16 amino acids. The DNA for the CDR3 is TGTGCCAGCGGATACACCGGGACAGGGGACCTTGAGACCCAGTACTTC. Protein sequence: CASGYTGTGDLETQYF.

The J gene is TRBJ2-5, the V gene TRBV7-6; D uncertain. This CDR3 has 17 amino acids. Germline CDR1 reads SGHVS; CDR2 reads FNYEAQ. Trimming shortened V by 4 bases and J by 2 bases, and 20 bases separated the two germline ends. CDR3 DNA: TGTGCCAGCAGCTCCAATAGACCGAGAACACTTCAAGAGACCCAGTACTTC. Translated: CASSSNRPRTLQETQYF.

The chain combines TRBV19 with TRBJ1-2, with D perhaps matching TRBD1 (6 bases). Germline V lookup: CDR1 LNHDA, CDR2 SQIVND (reference sequence). The germline V and J ends were trimmed by 6 bases and 5 bases, with 13 bases remaining between them. The CDR3 runs to 13 residues. The CDR3 loop reads CASSLGTFYGYTF. In nucleotides, the CDR3 is TGTGCCAGTAGCCTAGGGACATTTTATGGCTACACCTTC.

This clone was seen a few times. The chain employs TRBV6-1 and TRBJ1-5, with 8 bases matching TRBD1. The CDR3 has 15 residues. Trimming removed 7 bases from V and 3 bases from J; junction bases left unmatched: 8. Per germline, CDR1 MNHNS and CDR2 SASEGT. The CDR3 DNA follows: TGTGCCAGCACCCCGACAGGGGAACACAATCAGCCCCAGCATTTT. Its protein product is CASTPTGEHNQPQHF.

The chain carries TRBV27 and TRBJ2-1; tentatively, D is TRBD2 (6 bases). Germline V lookup: CDR1 MNHEY, CDR2 SMNVEV (reference sequence). The CDR3 contains 13 residues. V lost 3 bases and J 6 bases, leaving 9 bases between the germline ends. The CDR3 reads CASSLEGPNEQFF. The CDR3 nucleotides are TGTGCCAGCAGTTTGGAGGGCCCCAATGAGCAGTTCTTC.

CDR3 in DNA: TGTGCCAGCAGCTCTAGCGGAAGAGATACGCAGTATTTT. Residues: CASSSSGRDTQYF. The rearrangement uses TRBV7-9 and TRBJ2-3, with 7 bases fitting TRBD2. The length of the CDR3 is 13 residues. From germline, CDR1 is SEHNR and CDR2 FQNEAQ (reference sequence). The V gene end was trimmed by 4 bases and the J gene end by 5 bases; junction bases not matched to a gene: 3.